These 27 T cell receptor beta chains were sequenced from one sample in a study of human T cells and chemical hapten exposure. Described time point: healthy volunteer bleed at 2 weeks. It was unfractionated whole blood from which total RNA was extracted. In TCRdb, the RACE reads were re-called with MiXCR into one record per CDR3 protein. Of 130,000 or so distinct CDR3 sequences in the sample, about 9.4% were seen once. Sequencing used whole blood. The receptors were gathered from a male donor in good health. Some clones in this sample may be carry-over from other donors' samples.

This clonotype showed up many times. CDR3 sequence (DNA): TGTGCCAGCAGTTCATCCCCTAGGGCCTCCTACAATGAGCAGTTCTTC. Its protein product is CASSSSPRASYNEQFF. The chain uses TRBV12-3 or TRBV12-4 and TRBJ2-1; D is uncertain. This CDR3 comprises 16 residues. V gave up 4 bases and J gave up 0 bases, with 13 bases separating them.

This clonotype was counted at least ten times. The rearrangement uses TRBV6-1 and TRBJ1-5; TRBD1 is a possible D gene (5 bases). Trimming shortened V by 8 bases and J by 1 base, and 21 bases separated the two germline ends. CDR3 length: 17 amino acids. Germline values: CDR1 MNHNS, CDR2 SASEGT. CDR3 in amino acids: CASDGAGTTRSNQPQHF. In DNA form, the CDR3 reads TGTGCCAGCGACGGGGCAGGAACTACACGCAGCAATCAGCCCCAGCATTTT.

The rearrangement joins TRBV25-1 to TRBJ1-6; no definite D call. Deletions cut 4 bases from V and 8 bases from J, with 12 bases between. The CDR3 loop spans 14 amino acids. Germline lookup yields CDR1 MGHDK and CDR2 SYGVNS. Here the CDR3 reads CASSGTGGHSPLHF. DNA of the CDR3: TGTGCCAGCAGTGGGACGGGCGGCCATTCACCCCTCCACTTT. Drawing the rest from reference TRBV25-1 and TRBJ1-6, the complete variable domain is EADIYQTPRYLVIGTGKKITLECSQTMGHDKMYWYQQDPGMELHLIHYSYGVNSTEKGDLSSESTVSRIRTEHFPLTLESARPSHTSQYLCASSGTGGHSPLHFGNGTRLTVT.

This clonotype was detected a few times. J is TRBJ1-1 and V is TRBV7-9; D is perhaps TRBD1 (6 bases). This CDR3 comprises 14 residues. V lost 5 bases and J lost 1, with 11 bases in between. In germline, CDR1 is SEHNR, CDR2 FQNEAQ (reference sequence). CDR3 sequence: CASSLDRKNTEAFF. Here the CDR3 DNA reads TGTGCCAGCAGCCTAGACAGGAAGAACACTGAAGCTTTCTTT.

In this sample, this clonotype turned up many times. The J gene is TRBJ2-2, the V gene TRBV6-5, with D perhaps TRBD1 or TRBD2 (5 bases each). Germline CDR1 MNHEY, CDR2 SVGAGI. There are 17 residues in the CDR3. Trimming cost V 0 bases and J 4 bases, with 15 bases left between them. The CDR3 DNA reads TGTGCCAGCAGTTACTCCCGGGGCAGGTTGGTCACCGGGGAGCTGTTTTTT. This translates into CASSYSRGRLVTGELFF.

This clonotype showed up many times. The genes are TRBV6-5 and TRBJ2-1, with 11 bases matching TRBD2. Per the germline V gene, CDR1 is MNHEY and CDR2 is SVGAGI. The length of the CDR3 is 15 residues. Trimming removed 5 bases from V and 9 bases from J; junction bases left unmatched: 9. The CDR3 DNA reads as TGTGCCAGCAGTCGCCCGACTAGCGGGAAGGGTGAGCAGTTCTTC. Its translation is CASSRPTSGKGEQFF.

This clonotype came up a few times. The chain combines TRBV10-3 with TRBJ2-6; D might be TRBD1 (5 bases). CDR1 and CDR2 from the germline V gene are ENHRY and SYGVKD. The CDR3 has 15 amino acids. Trimming removed 0 bases from V and 2 bases from J, with 5 bases in between. The CDR3 is CAISESTAGANVLTF. CDR3 nucleotide sequence: TGTGCCATCAGTGAGTCGACAGCTGGGGCCAACGTCCTGACTTTC.

This clonotype was picked up many times. This rearrangement joins TRBV7-2 to TRBJ2-1, with a possible D match to TRBD2 (6 bases). The V end lost 2 bases, the J end lost 5 bases, and 16 bases lay between the germline ends. The germline CDR1 and CDR2 sequences are SGHTA and FQGNSA. The CDR3 has 16 amino acids. The CDR3 nucleotides read TGTGCCAGCAGCTTATCGGTAGCGGCGGGCAACAATGAGCAGTTCTTC. As protein: CASSLSVAAGNNEQFF.

This clonotype has ten or more counts. V usage is TRBV11-2 and J usage is TRBJ1-4; 7 positions match TRBD1. The length of the CDR3 is 15 residues. V gave up 0 bases and J gave up 8 bases; unmatched junction bases: 6. The germline V gene encodes CDR1 SGHAT and CDR2 FQNNGV. The CDR3 nucleotides read TGTGCCAGCAGCTTAGAGCCAGGGGGTCGGGAAAAACTGTTTTTT. Residues: CASSLEPGGREKLFF.

The rearrangement joins TRBV12-3 or TRBV12-4 to TRBJ2-1; 9 bases align to TRBD1. The CDR3 contains 19 residues. The V segment lost 2 bases and the J segment 1 base; nucleotides outside the gene matches: 12. CDR3 nucleotide sequence: TGTGCCAGCAGTTTATCAGCCCTAGGACAGGGGCTATCCTACAATGAGCAGTTCTTC. Its translation is CASSLSALGQGLSYNEQFF.

This clonotype was counted at least ten times. The chain recombines TRBV29-1 with TRBJ1-1; D remains unclear. CDR1 and CDR2 from the germline V gene are SQVTM and ANQGSEA. The CDR3 extends over 13 amino acids. V lost 7 bases and J 8 bases, leaving 20 bases between the germline ends. CDR3 residues: CSALEATAFEAFF. Written as DNA, the CDR3 is TGCAGCGCTCTGGAAGCGACGGCATTCGAAGCTTTCTTT.

Ten or more counts support this clonotype. CDR3 region: CSASRGLPDETQYF. The DNA of the CDR3 is TGCAGTGCTAGCCGGGGGCTTCCAGACGAGACCCAGTACTTC. The rearrangement joins TRBV20-1 to TRBJ2-5; either TRBD1 or TRBD2 may fit D (6 bases each). Germline lookup yields CDR1 DFQATT and CDR2 SNEGSKA (reference sequence). The CDR3 covers 14 residues. V was pared by 3 bases and J by 5 bases, with 16 bases between.

CDR3 sequence (DNA): TGCAGTGCTTTCACCGGGACTAGCGGGACTGGGGCCAACGTCCTGACTTTC. Its translation is CSAFTGTSGTGANVLTF. V and J are TRBV20-1 and TRBJ2-6, with TRBD2 matching 13 bases. The length of the CDR3 is 17 residues. Trimming removed 5 bases from V and 2 bases from J; junction bases left unmatched: 6. Germline V gene sequence: CDR1 DFQATT, CDR2 SNEGSKA (reference sequence).

This clonotype was recorded a few times. The chain uses TRBV7-9 and TRBJ1-2, with D uncertain. The CDR3 has 14 residues. Trimming took 1 base from V and 5 from J, leaving 11 bases between them. Germline lookup yields CDR1 SEHNR and CDR2 FQNEAQ (reference sequence). CDR3 region: CASSLGTDRYGYTF. The CDR3 DNA reads TGTGCCAGCAGCTTAGGGACCGATAGATATGGCTACACCTTC.

This clonotype was observed a handful of times. This chain links TRBV18 with TRBJ2-1; possibly TRBD2 for D (7 bases). The V gene lost 2 bases and the J gene lost 9 bases, with 17 bases spanning the gap. CDR1 is KGHSH and CDR2 is LQKENI in the germline V gene. This CDR3 comprises 15 residues. The CDR3 DNA follows: TGTGCCAGCTCACCAGGGGGGGCGGAAAGAGGTGAGCAGTTCTTC. Translated, it gives CASSPGGAERGEQFF.

The CDR3 here is CASSQGSGAGNTIYF. The CDR3 coding sequence is TGTGCCAGCAGCCAAGGATCAGGGGCTGGAAACACCATATATTTT. The rearrangement links TRBV3-1 to TRBJ1-3; maybe TRBD1 (6 bases). This CDR3 is 15 amino acids long. Germline CDR1 reads LGHDT; CDR2 reads YNNKEL (reference sequence). V gave up 1 base and J gave up 2 bases, with 9 bases separating them.

Only a few counts were recorded for this clonotype. V gene TRBV3-1 combines with J gene TRBJ2-2; D may match TRBD1 or TRBD2 (5 bases each). The CDR3 length is 17 residues. Germline V gives CDR1 LGHDT, CDR2 YNNKEL (reference sequence). V dropped 2 bases and J dropped 0 bases, with 13 bases sitting between them. Here the CDR3 DNA reads TGTGCCAGCAGCCAACCTCCGGGACCGCCGAACACCGGGGAGCTGTTTTTT. Translating gives CASSQPPGPPNTGELFF.

A few counts support this clonotype. The chain is built from TRBV7-3 and TRBJ2-3, with TRBD1 as a possible D gene (6 bases). The CDR3 is 14 residues long. V lost 5 bases and J lost 9, with 18 bases in between. From germline, CDR1 is SGHTA and CDR2 FQGTGA. CDR3 DNA sequence: TGTGCCAGCAGCCCGGGTCCCGGCAGGGGAACGCAGTATTTT. Translated: CASSPGPGRGTQYF.

This clonotype was recorded many times. V and J are TRBV6-5 and TRBJ1-6; D remains unclear. This CDR3 region has 14 residues. The V end was cut by 1 base, the J end by 7 bases, with 8 bases between. Germline V gene lookup returns CDR1 MNHEY and CDR2 SVGAGI. CDR3 sequence: CASSYYGPNSPLHF. CDR3 coding DNA: TGTGCCAGCAGTTACTACGGACCAAATTCACCCCTCCACTTT.

The CDR3 sequence: CASSYGRASGRNQETQYF. CDR3 nucleotide sequence: TGTGCCAGCAGTTACGGTAGGGCTAGCGGGAGGAATCAAGAGACCCAGTACTTC. This chain links TRBV6-5 with TRBJ2-5; 11 positions match TRBD2. The V gene end was trimmed by 2 bases and the J gene end by 2 bases; junction bases not matched to a gene: 10. Germline V gene data show CDR1 as MNHEY and CDR2 as SVGAGI. This CDR3 has 18 residues.

This clonotype was counted a few times. DNA for the CDR3: TGTGCCAGCAGTGTGTTTGAGTATGAAAAACTGTTTTTT. It is translated as CASSVFEYEKLFF. The chain has TRBV2 and TRBJ1-4; D call uncertain. This CDR3 is built from 13 residues. Between the trimmed V and J ends, which lost 4 bases and 6 bases, there was a span of 9 bases. Germline V lookup: CDR1 SNHLY, CDR2 FYNNEI.

The chain couples TRBV27 to TRBJ2-1; D ambiguous. Germline V gene sequence: CDR1 MNHEY, CDR2 SMNVEV (reference sequence). Trimming took 5 bases from V and 5 from J, leaving 13 bases between them. The CDR3 extends over 14 amino acids. The CDR3 spells CASSPPKGHNEQFF. CDR3 nucleotide sequence: TGTGCCAGCAGTCCCCCTAAGGGCCACAATGAGCAGTTCTTC.

The table lists this clonotype with a count of one. One base away lies a much larger clone, so this may be a sequencing read error. This rearrangement joins TRBV4-1 to TRBJ2-7, with a weak D call TRBD2 (5 bases). CDR1 and CDR2 (germline): MGHRA, YSYEKL. The CDR3 consists of 13 residues. CDR3 sequence (DNA): TGCGTCAGCAGCCAAGCGGAAGGGCCAGGGCAGTACTTC. Its translation: CVSSQAEGPGQYF.

The V gene is TRBV19, the J gene TRBJ1-4; D call uncertain. V was shortened by 8 bases and J by 7 bases, with 17 bases between the two germline ends. CDR1 and CDR2 (germline): LNHDA, SQIVND (reference sequence). CDR3 length equals 14 residues. CDR3 nucleotide sequence: TGTGCCAGTGGAGCTAGGACGGCGGGTGAAAAACTGTTTTTT. Amino acid sequence: CASGARTAGEKLFF.

This clonotype was counted between two and nine times. CDR3 bases: TGTGCCAGCAGTTACTCGAAACAGGGTTTTTACAATGAGCAGTTCTTC. This sequence encodes CASSYSKQGFYNEQFF. The chain has TRBV6-2 or TRBV6-3 and TRBJ2-1; weak D call: TRBD1 (6 bases). The CDR3 runs 16 residues. The germline V and J ends were trimmed by 0 bases and 4 bases, with 13 bases remaining between them. Germline CDR1 MNHEY, CDR2 SVGEGT.

The chain recombines TRBV4-1 with TRBJ2-7; D is ambiguous. V lost 1 base and J 2 bases, leaving 6 bases between the germline ends. Per the germline V gene, CDR1 is MGHRA and CDR2 is YSYEKL. The CDR3 has 13 amino acids. The CDR3 protein is CASSQAATYEQYF. In DNA, the CDR3 is TGCGCCAGCAGCCAAGCGGCCACCTACGAGCAGTACTTC.

There are a few counts of this clonotype. The rearrangement joins TRBV15 to TRBJ2-6; D is unresolved. Germline V lookup: CDR1 LNHNV, CDR2 YYDKDF (reference sequence). The CDR3 extends over 16 amino acids. The V gene lost 5 bases and the J gene lost 2 bases, with 13 bases spanning the gap. CDR3 coding DNA: TGTGCCACCAGCGGCGGTGGGGTGGCTGGGGCCAACGTCCTGACTTTC. It translates to CATSGGGVAGANVLTF.